These 21 T cell receptor beta chains were all obtained from the same sample, sequenced in a study of T-cell reconstitution after alpha-beta-depleted transplantation in children. Preparation of the TCRbeta library was carried out with unique molecular identifiers. One entry per CDR3 protein, called by TCRdb with MiXCR from the PCR reads. Of approximately 590,000 distinct CDR3 sequences listed, approximately 10% are singletons. Source: PBMCs from the stem cell graft donor, taken from the stem cell graft. These receptors were collected from a human donor who donated a stem cell graft to a child with acute myeloid leukemia.

This clonotype was picked up many times. The DNA of the CDR3 is TGTGCCAGCAGTTTAGTTGACGGGAATGAGCAGTTCTTC. Amino acid sequence: CASSLVDGNEQFF. The chain employs TRBV12-3 or TRBV12-4 and TRBJ2-1; D gene unclear. The germline V and J ends were trimmed by 1 base and 7 bases, with 8 bases remaining between them. The length of the CDR3 is 13 residues.

The V call is TRBV5-1, the J call TRBJ2-5; 9 positions agree with TRBD2. CDR1 and CDR2 from the germline V gene are SGHRS and YFSETQ. The CDR3 contains 20 residues. Unmatched junction bases numbered 22, after V lost 3 bases and J lost 4 bases. The CDR3: CASSSQIFSAASGIAETQYF. The CDR3 DNA sequence: TGCGCCAGCAGCTCTCAAATTTTCTCCGCGGCTAGCGGGATTGCAGAGACCCAGTACTTC.

This clonotype came up a few times. The rearrangement links TRBV12-3 or TRBV12-4 to TRBJ2-3; no clear D. Trimming removed 3 bases from V and 0 bases from J, with 10 bases in between. This CDR3 is 15 amino acids long. The CDR3 DNA reads TGTGCCAGCAGTTTGACCGACTCCAGCACAGATACGCAGTATTTT. It codes for CASSLTDSSTDTQYF.

The rearrangement uses TRBV5-1 and TRBJ2-2; the D gene is possibly TRBD2 (5 bases). This CDR3 spans 16 amino acids. CDR1 and CDR2 (germline): SGHRS, YFSETQ. Trimming stripped 4 bases from V and 0 bases from J, with 13 bases between. The CDR3 here is CASSQRTGTNTGELFF. The CDR3 DNA reads TGCGCCAGCAGCCAACGGACTGGGACGAACACCGGGGAGCTGTTTTTT.

The V call is TRBV5-1, the J call TRBJ2-7; 9 positions match TRBD2. Germline CDR1 and CDR2: SGHRS and YFSETQ. V trimming: 5 bases; J trimming: 2 bases; junction bases outside the gene matches: 2. This CDR3 spans 13 amino acids. The CDR3 nucleotides read TGCGCCAGCAGAGGCGGGAGGGCCTACGAGCAGTACTTC. Amino acid sequence: CASRGGRAYEQYF. The full variable domain, with the rest looked up from reference TRBV5-1 and TRBJ2-7, is KAGVTQTPRYLIKTRGQQVTLSCSPISGHRSVSWYQQTPGQGLQFLFEYFSETQRNKGNFPGRFSGRQFSNSRSEMNVSTLELGDSALYLCASRGGRAYEQYFGPGTRLTVT.

This clonotype has a count of ten or more. The germline gene is not matched at one end of the junction; a read error may be the cause. V usage is TRBV12-3 or TRBV12-4 and J usage is TRBJ1-3, with D uncertain. The CDR3 has 11 amino acids. The CDR3 nucleotides read TGTGCCAGCAGCTTAGGAAACACCATATATTTT. Translation gives CASSLGNTIYF.

This clonotype was detected many times. J is TRBJ2-1 and V is TRBV24-1; the match to TRBD2 covers 11 bases. This CDR3 contains 16 residues. In germline, CDR1 is KGHDR, CDR2 SFDVKD. The V gene end was trimmed by 6 bases and the J gene end by 8 bases; junction bases not matched to a gene: 11. The CDR3 DNA sequence: TGTGCCACCAGTCCAAGACTAGCGGGGCGTAAGGATGAGCAGTTCTTC. It encodes CATSPRLAGRKDEQFF.

This clonotype was observed a few times. The chain uses TRBV6-1 and TRBJ1-6; 7 positions match TRBD1. Germline lookup yields CDR1 MNHNS and CDR2 SASEGT. V shed 6 bases, J shed 6 bases, and the junction held 5 bases outside the gene matches. The CDR3 totals 14 residues. The CDR3 sequence: CASSTGDRNSPLHF. DNA of the CDR3: TGTGCCAGCAGCACAGGGGATCGTAATTCACCCCTCCACTTT.

This clonotype was detected only a few times. The gene calls are TRBV2 and TRBJ2-5; no clear D. The V end lost 6 bases, the J end lost 5 bases, and 13 bases lay between the germline ends. Germline V gene data show CDR1 as SNHLY and CDR2 as FYNNEI. The CDR3 length is 13 residues. CDR3 sequence (DNA): TGTGCCAGCAGGGAGTACGGTATGGAGACCCAGTACTTC. This gives the protein CASREYGMETQYF.

The V call is TRBV7-8, the J call TRBJ2-7; a weak D match, TRBD2 (5 bases). From germline, CDR1 is SGHVS and CDR2 FQNEAQ. The CDR3 has 15 amino acids. V shed 6 bases and J shed 3 bases, with 18 bases lying between them. The CDR3 is CASRELGSRLYEQYF. For the CDR3, the DNA is TGTGCCAGCAGGGAGCTGGGGAGCCGGCTCTACGAGCAGTACTTC.

V is TRBV5-1 and J is TRBJ2-7, with D tentatively TRBD2 (6 bases). The germline V gene encodes CDR1 SGHRS and CDR2 YFSETQ. The ends were cut back, 4 bases at V and 4 bases at J, with 15 bases in the middle. The CDR3 consists of 14 residues. CDR3 in amino acids: CASSRTPGGYEQYF. The CDR3 DNA reads as TGCGCCAGCAGCCGGACACCCGGGGGTTACGAGCAGTACTTC.

This clonotype has only a few counts. DNA of the CDR3: TGTGCCAGCAGCCTCTGGACTAGCGCATTTAGCACAGATACGCAGTATTTT. Its protein is CASSLWTSAFSTDTQYF. V and J are TRBV14 and TRBJ2-3, with TRBD2 matching over 9 bases. CDR3 length equals 17 residues. Germline-derived CDR1 and CDR2 are SGHDN and FVKESK. Trimming at V came to 4 bases and at J to 0 bases, leaving 8 bases not matched to a gene.

This clonotype was recorded at least ten times. The chain has TRBV20-1 and TRBJ2-7; D is tentatively TRBD1 or TRBD2 (5 bases each). The germline V gene has CDR1 DFQATT and CDR2 SNEGSKA (reference sequence). V dropped 3 bases and J dropped 6 bases, with 18 bases sitting between them. The CDR3 has 14 residues. CDR3 residues: CSASSPGPVVEQYF. In nucleotides, the CDR3 is TGCAGTGCTAGTTCGCCGGGACCAGTCGTCGAGCAGTACTTC.

The gene calls are TRBV5-1 and TRBJ2-6, with unresolved D. This CDR3 spans 15 amino acids. The germline gives CDR1 SGHRS, CDR2 YFSETQ. V lost 4 bases to trimming and J lost 0 bases, with 8 bases between them. CDR3 residues: CASSLMVSGANVLTF. CDR3 in DNA: TGCGCCAGCAGCCTTATGGTCTCTGGGGCCAACGTCCTGACTTTC.

This clonotype appeared many times. CDR3 loop: CSAKPGQGNWNSYNEQFF. Here the CDR3 DNA reads TGCAGTGCCAAACCGGGACAGGGGAATTGGAATTCCTACAATGAGCAGTTCTTC. This chain links TRBV20-1 with TRBJ2-1, with 10 bases that match TRBD1. In germline, CDR1 is DFQATT, CDR2 SNEGSKA (reference sequence). CDR3 length: 18 residues. Trimming at V came to 6 bases and at J to 1 base, leaving 15 bases not matched to a gene.

The genes are TRBV2 and TRBJ1-5; no firm D call. Trimming took 10 bases from V and 0 from J, leaving 10 bases between them. This CDR3 region has 13 residues. Germline assignment: CDR1 SNHLY and CDR2 FYNNEI. The CDR3 DNA reads TGTGCCACTTCGACTGATAGCAATCAGCCCCAGCATTTT. It is translated as CATSTDSNQPQHF.

This clonotype came up a few times. The V call is TRBV7-6, the J call TRBJ2-7; 11 nucleotides agree with TRBD1. The CDR3 is 13 amino acids. The V segment lost 5 bases and the J segment 6 bases; nucleotides outside the gene matches: 3. The germline V gene encodes CDR1 SGHVS and CDR2 FNYEAQ. The CDR3 sequence: CASSRDRGIEQYF. The DNA for the CDR3 is TGTGCCAGCAGCCGGGACAGGGGGATCGAGCAGTACTTC.

This clonotype was detected many times. This chain uses TRBV5-1 with TRBJ2-5; 7 nucleotides line up with TRBD1. The CDR3 runs 13 residues. The germline CDR1 and CDR2 sequences are SGHRS and YFSETQ. The J segment lost 2 bases and the V segment lost 6 bases, leaving 4 bases of the junction unmatched. The CDR3 region has the DNA TGCGCCAGCACTACAGGGGTACAAGAGACCCAGTACTTC. Encoded protein: CASTTGVQETQYF.

The chain has TRBV10-3 and TRBJ2-3; the D call may be TRBD1 or TRBD2 (5 bases each). Deletions cut 4 bases from V and 4 bases from J, with 12 bases between. The length of the CDR3 is 14 residues. Germline V lookup: CDR1 ENHRY, CDR2 SYGVKD. This CDR3 is CAISVGTAADTQYF. The CDR3 DNA sequence: TGTGCCATCAGTGTGGGGACGGCTGCAGATACGCAGTATTTT.

This clonotype was seen more than once but under ten times. This chain connects TRBV6-1 to TRBJ2-1, with 9 bases identical to TRBD2. CDR1 is MNHNS, CDR2 SASEGT, per germline. The CDR3 has 15 residues. Trimming at V came to 6 bases and at J to 4 bases, leaving 7 bases not matched to a gene. The CDR3 spells CASSSPSGRYNEQFF. CDR3 bases: TGTGCCAGCAGCTCCCCCAGCGGGAGGTACAATGAGCAGTTCTTC.

This clonotype was seen more than once but under ten times. The chain uses TRBV7-8 and TRBJ1-2; 9 bases line up with TRBD1. With 6 bases clipped from V and 3 bases from J, the junction kept 8 bases outside the gene matches. CDR1 and CDR2 (germline): SGHVS, FQNEAQ. CDR3 length: 15 amino acids. CDR3 in amino acids: CASSSTGGLYYGYTF. For the CDR3, the DNA is TGTGCCAGCAGTTCAACAGGGGGCCTCTACTATGGCTACACCTTC. Filled out from reference TRBV7-8 and TRBJ1-2, the complete variable domain reads GAGVSQSPRYKVAKRGQDVALRCDPISGHVSLFWYQQALGQGPEFLTYFQNEAQLDKSGLPSDRFFAERPEGSVSTLKIQRTQQEDSAVYLCASSSTGGLYYGYTFGSGTRLTVV.